Following are 26 T cell receptor beta chains from one sample sequenced in a study of human T cells and chemical hapten exposure. TCRdb called the RACE reads again in MiXCR, with one record for every CDR3 protein. The repertoire holds about 120,000 distinct CDR3 sequences, with about 11% as singletons. As to time point: patch test 3, about 24 weeks after DPC sensitization. The sample's treatment: therapeutic diphenylcyclopropenone sensitization with weekly scalp DPC. The input for sequencing was whole blood, taken in connection with sensitization to the hapten diphenylcyclopropenone (DPC). The source of these receptors is a woman in her fifties or sixties with alopecia areata. Some clones in this sample may be carry-over from other donors' samples.

The CDR3 DNA follows: TGTGCCAGCAGCTTATCGGGAATTGAAGCTTTCTTT. It is translated as CASSLSGIEAFF. The genes are TRBV7-9 and TRBJ1-1; D uncertain. The CDR3 length is 12 residues. Germline V CDR1 and CDR2: SEHNR, FQNEAQ (reference sequence). Deletions cut 2 bases from V and 7 bases from J, with 8 bases between.

Concerning this clonotype itself: Since the CDR3 does not end with the conserved phenylalanine or tryptophan, this likely comes from a read error. V gene TRBV9 combines with J gene TRBJ2-7, with 8 bases lining up with TRBD1. The CDR3 covers 14 residues. With V trimmed by 3 bases and J by 3 bases, 5 bases remained unmatched. Germline CDR1 SGDLS, CDR2 YYNGEE. The chain's CDR3 is CASSAWTGSYEQYL. The DNA of the CDR3 is TGTGCCAGCAGCGCATGGACAGGGAGCTACGAGCAGTACCTC.

The chain employs TRBV20-1 and TRBJ2-7, with 7 positions matching TRBD2. This CDR3 comprises 15 residues. From germline, CDR1 is DFQATT and CDR2 SNEGSKA (reference sequence). J lost 4 bases, V lost 1 base, and 10 bases had no gene match. This CDR3 is CSARGTGGARYEQYF. For the CDR3, the DNA is TGCAGTGCTAGAGGAACGGGAGGAGCTAGGTACGAGCAGTACTTC.

The rearrangement links TRBV5-1 to TRBJ2-2, with 8 bases fitting TRBD1. The germline CDR1 and CDR2 sequences are SGHRS and YFSETQ. This CDR3 has 14 amino acids. V dropped 7 bases and J dropped 1; count of bases not matched to a gene: 3. CDR3 nucleotide sequence: TGCGCCAGCTCCGGGACAGGGAACACCGGGGAGCTGTTTTTT. This gives the protein CASSGTGNTGELFF.

This clonotype was counted ten times or more. The chain links TRBV4-3 to TRBJ2-1; 7 bases agree with TRBD2. From germline, CDR1 is LGHNA and CDR2 YSLEER. This CDR3 is 17 amino acids long. Trimming removed 1 base from V and 7 bases from J; junction bases left unmatched: 13. CDR3 residues: CASSQGVLAGAENEQFF. DNA for the CDR3: TGCGCCAGCAGCCAAGGAGTGCTGGCGGGAGCAGAGAATGAGCAGTTCTTC.

This clonotype was seen a handful of times. V gene TRBV11-2 combines with J gene TRBJ1-5; D is unclear. Looked up from germline, CDR1 is SGHAT and CDR2 is FQNNGV. The length of the CDR3 is 14 residues. Trimming shortened V by 2 bases and J by 0 bases, and 5 bases separated the two germline ends. CDR3 nucleotides: TGTGCCAGCAGCTTATTTGATAGCAATCAGCCCCAGCATTTT. Protein: CASSLFDSNQPQHF. Together with reference TRBV11-2 and TRBJ1-5, the CDR3 gives the full variable domain: EAGVAQSPRYKIIEKRQSVAFWCNPISGHATLYWYQQILGQGPKLLIQFQNNGVVDDSQLPKDRFSAERLKGVDSTLKIQPAKLEDSAVYLCASSLFDSNQPQHFGDGTRLSIL.

This chain links TRBV10-3 with TRBJ2-3; TRBD2 agrees at 13 bases. Germline lookup yields CDR1 ENHRY and CDR2 SYGVKD. The CDR3 contains 16 residues. V gave up 6 bases and J gave up 2 bases; unmatched junction bases: 5. CDR3: CAISGLAGVVTDTQYF. The CDR3 bases are TGTGCCATCAGCGGACTAGCGGGGGTTGTCACAGATACGCAGTATTTT.

This clonotype was counted a few times. This chain links TRBV20-1 with TRBJ1-1; tentative D call: TRBD1 (6 bases). Germline V lookup: CDR1 DFQATT, CDR2 SNEGSKA (reference sequence). The CDR3 length is 13 residues. V was cut by 6 bases and J by 0 bases, with 11 bases left in between. The CDR3 here is CSARQEMNTEAFF. In nucleotides, the CDR3 is TGCAGTGCAAGACAGGAAATGAACACTGAAGCTTTCTTT.

This clonotype showed up just a few times. The V call is TRBV6-2 or TRBV6-3, the J call TRBJ2-7; D unclear. V shed 5 bases and J shed 6 bases, with 11 bases lying between them. The CDR3 sequence is 12 residues long. The germline V gene encodes CDR1 MNHEY and CDR2 SVGEGT. The CDR3 loop is CASSHSRVEQYF. Here the CDR3 DNA reads TGTGCCAGCAGTCATTCTAGGGTCGAGCAGTACTTC.

This clonotype showed up just a few times. The chain couples TRBV4-1 to TRBJ2-3, with TRBD2 as a possible D gene (7 bases). Germline CDR1 is MGHRA and CDR2 is YSYEKL. V lost 1 base and J 4 bases, leaving 12 bases between the germline ends. This CDR3 spans 15 amino acids. Written as DNA, the CDR3 is TGCGCCAGCAGCCAAGCGGGGGGCGAACCAGATACGCAGTATTTT. Amino acid sequence: CASSQAGGEPDTQYF.

The chain carries TRBV6-2 or TRBV6-3 and TRBJ2-6; D gene uncertain. Germline CDR1 reads MNHEY; CDR2 reads SVGEGT. The CDR3 covers 13 residues. The V end was cut by 11 bases, the J end by 0 bases, with 8 bases between. The CDR3 here is CASVSSGANVLTF. The CDR3 DNA reads as TGTGCCTCGGTTAGCTCTGGGGCCAACGTCCTGACTTTC.

This clonotype came up many times. This chain connects TRBV27 to TRBJ2-1; D call uncertain. CDR3 length equals 12 residues. V lost 2 bases, J lost 5 bases, and 4 bases lay in between. The germline CDR1 and CDR2 sequences are MNHEY and SMNVEV (reference sequence). CDR3 amino acids: CASSLVDNEQFF. The CDR3 nucleotides are TGTGCCAGCAGTTTAGTTGACAATGAGCAGTTCTTC.

The chain is built from TRBV10-3 and TRBJ1-1; 7 nucleotides agree with TRBD1. This CDR3 is built from 16 residues. J gave up 3 bases and V 4 bases, and 11 bases lay outside the gene matches. Per germline, CDR1 ENHRY and CDR2 SYGVKD. In DNA, the CDR3 is TGTGCCATCAGTGCGGGGGCAGGGGGTCAGTACACTGAAGCTTTCTTT. It encodes CAISAGAGGQYTEAFF.

This clonotype turned up a few times. V is TRBV27 and J is TRBJ2-7; tentative D call: TRBD1 (6 bases). V lost 2 bases, J lost 3 bases, and 29 bases lay in between. CDR3 length: 20 amino acids. Germline V CDR1 and CDR2: MNHEY, SMNVEV (reference sequence). This chain's CDR3 is CASSLHPRTEHPEELYEQYF. As DNA, the CDR3 is TGTGCCAGCAGTTTACACCCCCGGACAGAACACCCCGAAGAGCTCTACGAGCAGTACTTC.

In this sample, this clonotype turned up a few times. V gene TRBV20-1 combines with J gene TRBJ1-1; 9 bases agree with TRBD1. This CDR3 contains 15 residues. The J segment lost 4 bases and the V segment lost 4 bases, leaving 10 bases of the junction unmatched. Germline CDR1 is DFQATT and CDR2 is SNEGSKA (reference sequence). In DNA, the CDR3 is TGCAGTGCTATAAAGCCGGGGACAGGGCTCACTGAAGCTTTCTTT. It codes for CSAIKPGTGLTEAFF.

This clonotype has only a few counts. The gene calls are TRBV6-2 or TRBV6-3 and TRBJ2-7, with TRBD2 as a possible D gene (5 bases). The V gene's germline CDR1 is MNHEY and CDR2 SVGEGT. V was cut by 5 bases and J by 4 bases, with 12 bases left in between. This CDR3 comprises 13 residues. The CDR3 is CASSDGIFYEQYF. The CDR3 nucleotides read TGTGCCAGCAGTGACGGGATTTTTTACGAGCAGTACTTC.

The chain couples TRBV6-2 or TRBV6-3 to TRBJ2-2, with 10 bases identical to TRBD2. This CDR3 is built from 15 residues. V shed 5 bases and J 6 bases; nucleotides not matched to a gene: 6. Germline V gene sequence: CDR1 MNHEY, CDR2 SVGEGT. CDR3 nucleotides: TGTGCCAGCAGTCAACTAGCGGGGATTGCCGGGGAGCTGTTTTTT. The encoded protein is CASSQLAGIAGELFF.

The rearrangement uses TRBV27 and TRBJ2-7, with a weak D call TRBD2 (5 bases). The germline gives CDR1 MNHEY, CDR2 SMNVEV (reference sequence). V lost 6 bases to trimming and J lost 3 bases, with 9 bases between them. There are 12 residues in the CDR3. CDR3 amino acids: CASSRRGYEQYF. The CDR3 region has the DNA TGTGCCAGCAGCCGCCGGGGCTACGAGCAGTACTTC.

This clonotype was counted at least ten times. The chain has TRBV9 and TRBJ2-2; the D gene is possibly TRBD1 (5 bases). This CDR3 comprises 14 residues. With 6 bases removed from V and 6 bases from J, the gap between germline ends came to 15 bases. Germline V lookup: CDR1 SGDLS, CDR2 YYNGEE. The CDR3 DNA reads TGTGCCAGCAACCCCTCAGGGTCAGCCGGGGAGCTGTTTTTT. Translated, it gives CASNPSGSAGELFF.

The rearrangement links TRBV7-9 to TRBJ1-1, with D possibly TRBD1 on 5 matching bases. CDR3 size: 15 residues. CDR1 is SEHNR and CDR2 is FQNEAQ in the germline V gene (reference sequence). Trimming shortened V by 5 bases and J by 2 bases, and 15 bases separated the two germline ends. The CDR3 loop reads CASSPLARDNTEAFF. In nucleotides, the CDR3 is TGTGCCAGCAGCCCACTAGCAAGGGACAACACTGAAGCTTTCTTT.

Details on this clonotype: This may be a read error, as it is one base from a much larger clone. The rearrangement joins TRBV6-5 to TRBJ2-7, with a weak D call TRBD2 (6 bases). Germline values: CDR1 MNHEY, CDR2 SVGAGI. The CDR3 consists of 13 residues. The CDR3 region has the DNA TGTCCCAGCAATAGCCGGGAGACTTACGAGCAGTACTTC. It encodes CPSNSRETYEQYF.

CDR3 in amino acids: CSVEEFARGYGYTF. The DNA of the CDR3 is TGCAGCGTTGAAGAATTCGCCAGGGGCTATGGCTACACCTTC. The gene calls are TRBV29-1 and TRBJ1-2; D may be TRBD1 (6 bases). The CDR3 has 14 amino acids. The germline V and J ends were trimmed by 0 bases and 4 bases, with 12 bases remaining between them. Germline V gene data show CDR1 as SQVTM and CDR2 as ANQGSEA.

This clonotype has a handful of counts. The rearrangement links TRBV27 to TRBJ1-6; maybe TRBD1 (5 bases). The CDR3 contains 16 residues. With 4 bases removed from V and 2 bases from J, the gap between germline ends came to 12 bases. From germline, CDR1 is MNHEY and CDR2 SMNVEV (reference sequence). The DNA for the CDR3 is TGTGCCAGCAGTTCTCTCGGGGGGGCCTATAATTCACCCCTCCACTTT. Amino acids: CASSSLGGAYNSPLHF.

This clonotype was seen once. The V and J genes are TRBV18 and TRBJ2-4, with D uncertain. Germline V gene lookup returns CDR1 KGHSH and CDR2 LQKENI. This CDR3 has 16 residues. The V end lost 3 bases, the J end lost 0 bases, and 12 bases lay between the germline ends. The CDR3 reads CASSPLNLPAKNIQYF. The CDR3 bases are TGTGCCAGCTCACCCCTTAACCTTCCAGCCAAAAACATTCAGTACTTC.

This clonotype was detected ten times or more. The chain combines TRBV29-1 with TRBJ2-3, with 9 bases that match TRBD2. Germline V CDR1 and CDR2: SQVTM, ANQGSEA. V shed 4 bases, J shed 6 bases, and the junction held 5 bases outside the gene matches. The CDR3 totals 13 residues. The CDR3 reads CSVAWAGGDTQYF. For the CDR3, the DNA is TGCAGCGTTGCGTGGGCGGGAGGGGATACGCAGTATTTT.

This clonotype was counted between two and nine times. V gene TRBV5-4 combines with J gene TRBJ2-2; 9 nucleotides align to TRBD2. Germline V CDR1 and CDR2: SGHNT, YYREEE (reference sequence). The CDR3 spans 16 residues. V shed 4 bases, J shed 3 bases, and the junction held 7 bases outside the gene matches. The CDR3: CASSGVAGAHTGELFF. CDR3 coding DNA: TGTGCCAGCAGCGGGGTAGCGGGGGCCCACACCGGGGAGCTGTTTTTT.